The entry below gives a single T cell receptor beta chain sequence along with its context. For both chains, the TCRalpha and TCRbeta cDNA went through two nested PCRs of about 15 and 9 cycles. TCRdb re-called the 5' RACE reads and shows each CDR3 protein once, DNA omitted. In all, the sample yields approximately 420,000 distinct CDR3 sequences. The sample comes from a study of monozygotic twins with inflammatory bowel disease. Blood, more than 2 ml, was drawn per donor. CDR3 length: 18 amino acids. Germline lookup yields CDR1 SGHRS and CDR2 YFSETQ. The specimen was blood. The chain has TRBV5-1 and TRBJ1-4; TCRdb calls TRBD1, which cannot be checked without DNA. This receptor was taken from a human donor with ulcerative colitis or Crohn's disease, or a healthy co-twin of an affected twin (not recorded which). CDR3: CASSLSGYRDRANEKLFF.